This T cell receptor beta chain originates from a study of T cell repertoires in urothelial bladder cancer (dated by TCRdb to about 2019). Context from the whole study: Of the approximately 12 resected lesions, three were clinical stage cT0, three were cTa, three were cT1 and three were cT2 or greater. The study compared TCR repertoire clonality in bladder tumors with that in benign bladder inflammation. About twelve resected bladder lesions, made up of urothelial carcinoma (UC+) and benign (UC-) specimens, were studied. A total of around 12 patients who had bladder lesions and were undergoing transurethral resection were prospectively identified. Here is what the overall study found, with its caveats: A median tumor infiltrating lymphocyte percentage of around 2% was observed in carcinoma specimens, compared with about 12% in benign specimens. Urothelial carcinoma specimens had a median of roughly 6,100 T cells, fewer than the median of 25,872 seen in benign specimens. A single T-cell clone reached up to about 15% of infiltrating lymphocytes in carcinoma specimens, compared with roughly 2% in benign specimens.

Bladder lesion specimens were collected at transurethral resection and stored at -80C. DNA was extracted from bladder specimens collected at transurethral resection. This clone was seen only a few times. The antigen it recognizes is unknown. Qualities for individual bases were not recorded, and no much larger clone is one base off. The TCR beta chain CDR3 region was sequenced with the immunoSEQ assay. From the authors' description of their analysis: For each specimen, T-cell fraction, clonal dominance and maximum TCR clone frequency were calculated. TCRdb took over this immuneACCESS table, retaining in-frame rearrangements with V and J assigned. Such tables are incomplete; in checked studies, under half of the missing clones stem from an unresolved V gene, and the remainder is unexplained. V and J calls and clone size come straight from that table; D and trimming were deduced from the DNA. The sample profile shows some 9,000 clones; 58% of them were found once. Around 30% of the sample goes to the ten largest clones.

CDR1 and CDR2 were assigned from the germline V gene (reference sequence) as WNHNN and SYGVQD. Trimming removed 2 bases from V and 10 bases from J; the gene matches leave 11 bases unexplained. Taken from cysteine to phenylalanine, the CDR3 has 15 residues. The read is trimmed to its CDR3 DNA, 45 bases read in frame from base 1. The chain joins TRBV10-1 to TRBJ2-3, and 8 bases in between align with TRBD2. The sequenced material came from tumor-infiltrating cells from bladder cancer. The TCR originated in a human donor with urothelial carcinoma. The DNA reads as follows: TGCGCCAGCAGTGAGGGACTAGCCGGGGCGAGGGCGCAGTATTTT. This translates into CASSEGLAGARAQYF.